The next 9 T cell receptor beta chains were all read from a single sample in a study of Tregs in tolerant kidney transplant recipients. The data were produced by immunoSEQ multiplex PCR, yet TCRdb's version contains in-frame clones alone and is incomplete. The table shows over 70,000 clones, with around nine tenths occurring only once. Recipients received nonmyeloablative bone marrow transplants from related graft donors, with transient mixed chimerism. The input for sequencing was CD4+ T cells from blood (PBMCs), taken 24 months after the transplant. These receptors originate from a human patient who received a combined kidney and bone marrow transplant. Some T cells could come from the graft donor.

This clone turned up a few times. This chain links TRBV5-6 with TRBJ1-6; 7 nucleotides line up with TRBD1. With V trimmed by 4 bases and J by 8 bases, 9 bases remained unmatched. Germline values: CDR1 SGHDT, CDR2 YYEEEE. This CDR3 spans 15 amino acids. DNA for the CDR3: TGTGCCAGCAGCGGGAAGGACAGGCTCTATTCACCCCTCCACTTT. Residues: CASSGKDRLYSPLHF. Together with reference TRBV5-6 and TRBJ1-6, the CDR3 gives the full variable domain: DAGVTQSPTHLIKTRGQQVTLRCSPKSGHDTVSWYQQALGQGPQFIFQYYEEEERQRGNFPDRFSGHQFPNYSSELNVNALLLGDSALYLCASSGKDRLYSPLHFGNGTRLTVT.

The chain has TRBV4-1 and TRBJ2-1; 7 positions agree with TRBD1. In germline, CDR1 is MGHRA, CDR2 YSYEKL. J gave up 4 bases and V 7 bases, and 7 bases lay outside the gene matches. The CDR3 runs to 14 residues. The CDR3 region has the DNA TGCGCCAGCAACCCAAAGACAGGGTACAATGAGCAGTTCTTC. Its protein product is CASNPKTGYNEQFF.

The rearrangement links TRBV4-3 to TRBJ2-2, with 8 bases matching TRBD2. With 4 bases clipped from V and 5 bases from J, the junction kept 9 bases outside the gene matches. The germline CDR1 and CDR2 sequences are LGHNA and YSLEER. This CDR3 is built from 16 residues. The CDR3: CASSLGTGGGTGELFF. For the CDR3, the DNA is TGCGCCAGCAGCCTGGGGACCGGGGGGGGAACCGGGGAGCTGTTTTTT.

This clone has just a few counts. The V and J genes are TRBV28 and TRBJ1-3; D perhaps matches TRBD1 (5 bases). V was pared by 5 bases and J by 0 bases, with 23 bases between. The V gene's germline CDR1 is MDHEN and CDR2 SYDVKM. The CDR3 consists of 19 residues. The CDR3 DNA follows: TGTGCCAGCAGTCCCCCGGGGCTGGCGGGGCCTAGCTCTGGAAACACCATATATTTT. This gives the protein CASSPPGLAGPSSGNTIYF.

This clone was seen just once. The gene calls are TRBV4-1 and TRBJ2-7; 7 bases line up with TRBD2. Germline V CDR1 and CDR2: MGHRA, YSYEKL. This CDR3 region has 18 residues. The trim removed 3 bases at V and 0 bases at J, leaving 14 bases unmatched. The CDR3 reads CASSQADFLSSGSYEQYF. The CDR3 coding sequence is TGCGCCAGCAGCCAGGCCGACTTTTTGTCTAGCGGCTCCTACGAGCAGTACTTC.

The genes are TRBV4-1 and TRBJ2-1; possibly TRBD2 for D (5 bases). The CDR3 contains 16 residues. Germline V lookup: CDR1 MGHRA, CDR2 YSYEKL. Trimming removed 3 bases from V and 6 bases from J, with 18 bases in between. The CDR3 nucleotides read TGCGCCAGCAGCCACCCAATGGGCTCGAGCGGCAATGAGCAGTTCTTC. Translating gives CASSHPMGSSGNEQFF.

The CDR3 is CASSLPPGQGREQYF. The DNA of the CDR3 is TGTGCCAGCTCACTCCCTCCGGGACAGGGACGCGAGCAGTACTTC. V and J are TRBV18 and TRBJ2-7; 9 bases map to TRBD1. The CDR3 is 15 amino acids. The germline CDR1 and CDR2 sequences are KGHSH and LQKENI. With 4 bases clipped from V and 6 bases from J, the junction kept 10 bases outside the gene matches.

V usage is TRBV6-5 and J usage is TRBJ2-7; perhaps TRBD2 as D (6 bases). Germline V CDR1 and CDR2: MNHEY, SVGAGI. The ends were cut back, 10 bases at V and 2 bases at J, with 21 bases in the middle. The length of the CDR3 is 15 residues. The CDR3 DNA reads as TGTGCCACCCACCTTTGGAGGGGCGCGCCCTACGAGCAGTACTTC. This codes for CATHLWRGAPYEQYF.

The chain carries TRBV27 and TRBJ1-1; TRBD1 matches 9 bases. Germline V CDR1 and CDR2: MNHEY, SMNVEV (reference sequence). V lost 3 bases to trimming and J lost 6 bases; unmatched junction nucleotides: 5. The CDR3 sequence is 14 residues long. Here the CDR3 DNA reads TGTGCCAGCAGTTTGGGACAGGGTTTATCTGAAGCTTTCTTT. This codes for CASSLGQGLSEAFF.